The text below deals with one T cell receptor (beta chain). Antigen unknown. Quantitative barcoded 5'-RACE was used to prepare TCR beta libraries. TCRdb reprocessed the 5' RACE reads via MiXCR and lists one record per CDR3 protein. The sample lists about 800,000 distinct CDR3 sequences, 12% occurring once. This entry comes from a study of CD8 T cells in ankylosing spondylitis. Study findings and constraints: Characteristic of ankylosing spondylitis blood, it appeared, was a TCR beta motif comprising about eight highly homologous variants. Some motif variants were previously reported in reactive arthritis synovial fluid and blood. Matched ankylosing spondylitis synovial fluid reportedly showed significant enrichment of disease-linked clones. Disease-linked clones were CD8+ and relatively rare in peripheral blood.

The CDR3 is 15 residues long. CDR1 and CDR2 (germline): DFQATT, SNEGSKA (reference sequence). Deletions cut 5 bases from V and 2 bases from J, with 19 bases between. The sequenced sample consisted of blood, either unsorted or a sorted T cell fraction (not recorded which). The receptor comes from a male donor with ankylosing spondylitis. The chain joins TRBV20-1 to TRBJ2-7; D could derive from TRBD1 or TRBD2 (5 bases each). CDR3 residues: CSAGGGGRTPYEQYF. CDR3 coding DNA: TGCAGTGCTGGGGGTGGGGGTAGGACGCCCTACGAGCAGTACTTC.